This note documents a single T cell receptor beta chain sequence. What it recognizes is unknown. Germline loops: CDR1 MNHEY, CDR2 SVGAGI. V shed 7 bases and J shed 4 bases, with 16 bases lying between them. This CDR3 region has 14 residues. The data belong to a study of T cell responses to AZD1222 COVID-19 vaccine. General study points: Spike was spanned by vaccine-associated CD4 TCRs, with dominance at 160-218 and 743-854. Only six people who got AZD1222 tested seropositive at baseline. Repertoires were collected only later (after the peak T cell response had occurred).

TCRdb's table, derived via immunoSEQ multiplex PCR, lists solely in-frame clones and lacks some. The sample lists approximately 180,000 clones, around 87% seen once, with approximately 2.5% in the top ten. This receptor was taken from an adult in good health. The source was peripheral blood, collected on day 0 of AZD1222 vaccination. J is TRBJ1-1 and V is TRBV6-5, with D maybe TRBD1 (5 bases). Written as DNA, the CDR3 is TGTGCCAGCACCCCTTCGGGGCGGGGCACTGAAGCTTTCTTT. As protein: CASTPSGRGTEAFF.